The subject of this entry is one T cell receptor beta chain. Antigen specificity is unknown. One end of the junction fails to match germline, which may point to a read error. The entry originates in a study of cytomegalovirus exposure and HLA in healthy donors. Broader study findings: In a later analysis, donors in an Asian-associated ancestry cluster reportedly had fewer N-insertions in productive TCRs than the cohort mean.

Use of 60 Vbeta and 13 Jbeta primers characterized the PCR. Profiled with immunoSEQ multiplex PCR; TCRdb holds only in-frame clones, not every one. The profile shows around 250,000 clones, about nine tenths of them singletons. The germline V gene encodes CDR1 MNHNS and CDR2 SASEGT. The CDR3 sequence is 13 residues long. Specimen: PBMCs. The chain carries TRBV6-1 and TRBJ1-4; TRBD1 agrees at 7 bases. This TCR was sampled from a girl aged 2-10 years in good health and CMV-seronegative. The CDR3 coding sequence is TGTGCCGGCAGCGGACAGGTCCCGGAAAAACTGTTTTTT. Translation: CAGSGQVPEKLFF.